The 8 T cell receptor beta chains below all came from one sample that was sequenced in a study of T cell responses to AZD1222 COVID-19 vaccine. Produced via immunoSEQ multiplex PCR; TCRdb's table is partial and in-frame only. The sample shows 86,000 or so clones, about 88% of them seen only once. Sequences were derived from peripheral blood, sampled 28 days after the second AZD1222 dose. These receptors all come from an adult who received the AZD1222 COVID-19 vaccine.

CDR3 in DNA: TGCGCCAGCAGCCAGGAACCTAGCGGGAGGGTGCCCTACAATGAGCAGTTCTTC. Encoded protein: CASSQEPSGRVPYNEQFF. This chain connects TRBV4-3 to TRBJ2-1; the match to TRBD2 covers 12 bases. Germline-derived CDR1 and CDR2 are LGHNA and YSLEER. V trimming: 3 bases; J trimming: 2 bases; junction bases outside the gene matches: 8. This CDR3 is 18 amino acids long.

Only a few counts were recorded for this clone. V gene TRBV7-9 combines with J gene TRBJ1-1, with 9 bases identical to TRBD1. CDR3 length: 14 residues. V lost 1 base to trimming and J lost 6 bases; unmatched junction nucleotides: 3. Germline values: CDR1 SEHNR, CDR2 FQNEAQ (reference sequence). The CDR3 reads CASSLETGGSEAFF. CDR3 nucleotide sequence: TGTGCCAGCAGCTTAGAGACAGGGGGTTCTGAAGCTTTCTTT.

The V call is TRBV19, the J call TRBJ1-2, with a possible D match to TRBD1 (5 bases). The CDR3 length is 14 residues. Trimming took 5 bases from V and 1 from J, leaving 11 bases between them. The germline V gene has CDR1 LNHDA and CDR2 SQIVND (reference sequence). The DNA for the CDR3 is TGTGCCAGTAGTTTGACAGTTTTTAACTATGGCTACACCTTC. It specifies CASSLTVFNYGYTF.

This rearrangement joins TRBV2 to TRBJ1-2; TRBD1 might be the D (6 bases). The CDR3 has 15 residues. Trimming took off 6 bases at V and 4 bases at J, with 18 bases between the two ends. Germline CDR1 is SNHLY and CDR2 is FYNNEI. The chain's CDR3 is CASRESRGRSYGYTF. The CDR3 DNA is TGTGCCAGCAGAGAAAGCAGGGGTCGTTCCTATGGCTACACCTTC. Supplemented by reference TRBV2 and TRBJ1-2, the full variable domain reads EPEVTQTPSHQVTQMGQEVILRCVPISNHLYFYWYRQILGQKVEFLVSFYNNEISEKSEIFDDQFSVERPDGSNFTLKIRSTKLEDSAMYFCASRESRGRSYGYTFGSGTRLTVV.

This sequence joins TRBV28 and TRBJ2-7, with 8 bases matching TRBD1. The CDR3 is 16 residues long. CDR1 is MDHEN and CDR2 is SYDVKM in the germline V gene. With 2 bases clipped from V and 5 bases from J, the junction kept 11 bases outside the gene matches. The chain's CDR3 is CASSLDQGARGDEQYF. In nucleotides, the CDR3 is TGTGCCAGCAGTTTAGATCAGGGGGCTAGGGGAGACGAGCAGTACTTC.

The rearrangement uses TRBV14 and TRBJ1-2; 10 bases are shared with TRBD1. In germline, CDR1 is SGHDN, CDR2 FVKESK. J was trimmed by 8 bases and V by 5 bases; bases with no gene match: 8. CDR3 length equals 14 residues. This chain's CDR3 is CASSGRQGARGYTF. The CDR3 region has the DNA TGTGCCAGCAGCGGACGACAGGGGGCTCGCGGCTACACCTTC. The full variable domain, completed using reference TRBV14 and TRBJ1-2, is EAGVTQFPSHSVIEKGQTVTLRCDPISGHDNLYWYRRVMGKEIKFLLHFVKESKQDESGMPNNRFLAERTGGTYSTLKVQPAELEDSGVYFCASSGRQGARGYTFGSGTRLTVV.

J is TRBJ2-1 and V is TRBV6-1; 7 bases map to TRBD2. The CDR3 totals 16 residues. Per the germline V gene, CDR1 is MNHNS and CDR2 is SASEGT. Unmatched junction bases numbered 9, after V lost 3 bases and J lost 4 bases. CDR3: CASSDRREGPYNEQFF. The DNA for the CDR3 is TGTGCCAGCAGTGATCGGAGGGAGGGCCCTTACAATGAGCAGTTCTTC.

This chain links TRBV19 with TRBJ1-1; no firm D call. The CDR3 length is 14 residues. CDR1 and CDR2 (germline): LNHDA, SQIVND (reference sequence). Trimming shortened V by 1 base and J by 1 base, and 7 bases separated the two germline ends. CDR3 DNA sequence: TGTGCCAGTAGTATAGGCAGGAAGAACACTGAAGCTTTCTTT. It specifies CASSIGRKNTEAFF.